These 2 T cell receptor beta chains were sequenced from one sample in a study of T cells in Graves' hyperthyroidism and ophthalmopathy. There were TCR beta CDR3 regions amplified from RNA transcripts. The primer set for the first-round RT-PCR of the TCR CDR3 was HTBI. From the multiplex PCR reads, TCRdb called clonotypes with MiXCR, one entry per CDR3 protein. The table shows about 400,000 distinct CDR3 sequences, with roughly 13% occurring only once. Sequenced material: blood. Every receptor here comes from a woman younger than 30 with Graves' hyperthyroidism.

This sequence joins TRBV27 and TRBJ2-2, with D possibly matching TRBD2 (6 bases). This CDR3 comprises 15 residues. The germline V gene has CDR1 MNHEY and CDR2 SMNVEV (reference sequence). V lost 4 bases, J lost 6 bases, and 15 bases lay in between. CDR3 sequence reads: CASSSAGLGSGELFF. CDR3 in DNA: TGTGCCAGCAGTTCGGCGGGGTTAGGATCCGGGGAGCTGTTTTTT.

This clonotype was counted ten times or more. The genes are TRBV11-2 and TRBJ2-1; 8 positions agree with TRBD2. The CDR3 spans 14 residues. CDR1 is SGHAT and CDR2 is FQNNGV in the germline V gene. V shed 2 bases, J shed 9 bases, and the junction held 6 bases outside the gene matches. The CDR3 bases are TGTGCCAGCAGCTTAATCCTAGCGGGTGGTGAGCAGTTCTTC. Its translation: CASSLILAGGEQFF.